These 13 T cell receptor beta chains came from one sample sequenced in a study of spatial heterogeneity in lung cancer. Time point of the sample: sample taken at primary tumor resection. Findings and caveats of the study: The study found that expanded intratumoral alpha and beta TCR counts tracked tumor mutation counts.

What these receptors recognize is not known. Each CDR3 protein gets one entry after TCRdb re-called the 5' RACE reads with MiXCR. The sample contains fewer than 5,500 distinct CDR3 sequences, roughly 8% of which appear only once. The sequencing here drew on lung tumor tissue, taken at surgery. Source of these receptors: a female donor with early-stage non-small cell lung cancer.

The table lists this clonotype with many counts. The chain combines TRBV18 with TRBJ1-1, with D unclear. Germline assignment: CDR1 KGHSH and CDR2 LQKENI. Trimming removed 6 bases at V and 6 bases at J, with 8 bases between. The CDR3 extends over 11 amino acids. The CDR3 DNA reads TGTGCCAGCTCCTCGATCTCTGAAGCTTTCTTT. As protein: CASSSISEAFF.

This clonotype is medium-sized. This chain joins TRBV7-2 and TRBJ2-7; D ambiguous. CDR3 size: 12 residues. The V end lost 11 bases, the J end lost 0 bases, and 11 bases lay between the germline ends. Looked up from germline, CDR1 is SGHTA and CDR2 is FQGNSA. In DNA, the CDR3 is TGTGCCTCCTCGAAAAGCTCCTACGAGCAGTACTTC. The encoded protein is CASSKSSYEQYF.

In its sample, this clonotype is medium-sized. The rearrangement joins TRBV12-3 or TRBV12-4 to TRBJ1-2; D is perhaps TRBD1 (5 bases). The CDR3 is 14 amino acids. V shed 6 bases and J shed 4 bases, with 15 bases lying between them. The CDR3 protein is CASSRGGGAYGYTF. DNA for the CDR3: TGTGCCAGCAGCCGGGGGGGAGGCGCCTATGGCTACACCTTC.

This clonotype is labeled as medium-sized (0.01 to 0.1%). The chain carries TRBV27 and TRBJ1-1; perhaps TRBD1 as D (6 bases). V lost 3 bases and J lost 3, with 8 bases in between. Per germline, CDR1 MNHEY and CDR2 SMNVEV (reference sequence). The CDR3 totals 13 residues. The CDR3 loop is CASSFNRDTEAFF. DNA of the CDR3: TGTGCCAGCAGTTTCAACAGGGACACTGAAGCTTTCTTT.

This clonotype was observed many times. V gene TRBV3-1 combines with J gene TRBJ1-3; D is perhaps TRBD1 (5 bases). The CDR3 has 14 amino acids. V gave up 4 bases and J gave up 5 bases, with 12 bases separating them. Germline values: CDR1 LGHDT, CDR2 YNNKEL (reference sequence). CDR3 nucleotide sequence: TGTGCCAGCAGCCCCTTTGGGACGCGAAACACCATATATTTT. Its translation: CASSPFGTRNTIYF.

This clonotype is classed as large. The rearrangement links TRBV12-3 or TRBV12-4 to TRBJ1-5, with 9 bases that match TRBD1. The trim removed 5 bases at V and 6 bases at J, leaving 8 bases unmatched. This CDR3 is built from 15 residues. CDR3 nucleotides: TGTGCCAGCAGTCTTCGGACAGGGGTTCGTCAGCCCCAGCATTTT. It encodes CASSLRTGVRQPQHF.

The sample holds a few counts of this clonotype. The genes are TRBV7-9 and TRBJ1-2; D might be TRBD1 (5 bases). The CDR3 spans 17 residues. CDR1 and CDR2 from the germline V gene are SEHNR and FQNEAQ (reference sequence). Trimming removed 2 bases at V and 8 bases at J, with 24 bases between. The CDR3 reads CASSLQNPGPLTGGYTF. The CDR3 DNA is TGTGCCAGCAGCTTACAAAATCCGGGACCTCTCACGGGCGGCTACACCTTC.

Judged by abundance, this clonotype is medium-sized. The CDR3: CSARVGRTSGDTQYF. CDR3 nucleotides: TGCAGTGCTAGAGTGGGCAGGACTAGCGGCGATACGCAGTATTTT. The chain joins TRBV20-1 to TRBJ2-3; 10 bases line up with TRBD2. Germline trimming cut 1 base from V and 6 bases from J; bases unmatched to any gene: 7. Germline lookup yields CDR1 DFQATT and CDR2 SNEGSKA (reference sequence). CDR3 length: 15 amino acids.

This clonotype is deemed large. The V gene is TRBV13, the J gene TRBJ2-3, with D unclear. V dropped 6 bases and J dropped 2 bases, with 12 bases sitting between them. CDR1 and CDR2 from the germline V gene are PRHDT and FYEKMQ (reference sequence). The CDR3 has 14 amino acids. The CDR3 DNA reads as TGTGCCAGCAGTCCATCATTATCCACAGATACGCAGTATTTT. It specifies CASSPSLSTDTQYF. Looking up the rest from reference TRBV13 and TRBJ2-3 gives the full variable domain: AAGVIQSPRHLIKEKRETATLKCYPIPRHDTVYWYQQGPGQDPQFLISFYEKMQSDKGSIPDRFSAQQFSDYHSELNMSSLELGDSALYFCASSPSLSTDTQYFGPGTRLTVL.

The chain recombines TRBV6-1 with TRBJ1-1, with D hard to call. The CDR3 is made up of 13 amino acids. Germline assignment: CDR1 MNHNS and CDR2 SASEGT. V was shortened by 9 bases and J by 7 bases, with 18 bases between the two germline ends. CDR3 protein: CASTGSWAIEAFF. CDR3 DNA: TGTGCCAGTACCGGGAGCTGGGCGATTGAAGCTTTCTTT.

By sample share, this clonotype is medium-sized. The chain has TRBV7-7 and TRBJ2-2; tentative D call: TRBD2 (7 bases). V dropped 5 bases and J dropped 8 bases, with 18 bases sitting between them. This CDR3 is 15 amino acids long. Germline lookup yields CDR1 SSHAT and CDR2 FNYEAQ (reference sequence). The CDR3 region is CASSPRYGGLGELFF. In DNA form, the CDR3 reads TGTGCCAGCAGCCCGAGATACGGGGGGCTGGGGGAGCTGTTTTTT.

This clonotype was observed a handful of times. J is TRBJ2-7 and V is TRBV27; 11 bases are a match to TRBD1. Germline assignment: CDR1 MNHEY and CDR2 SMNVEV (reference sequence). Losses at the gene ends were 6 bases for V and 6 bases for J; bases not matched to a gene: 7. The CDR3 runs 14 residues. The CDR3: CASRGQGAPSEQYF. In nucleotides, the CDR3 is TGTGCCAGCAGAGGACAGGGGGCTCCCTCCGAGCAGTACTTC.

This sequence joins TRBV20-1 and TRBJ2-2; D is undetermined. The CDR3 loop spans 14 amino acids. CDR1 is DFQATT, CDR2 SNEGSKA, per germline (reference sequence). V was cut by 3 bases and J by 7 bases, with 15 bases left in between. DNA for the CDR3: TGCAGTGCTAGTTCAGAGCGAGACGGCGGGGAGCTGTTTTTT. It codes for CSASSERDGGELFF.